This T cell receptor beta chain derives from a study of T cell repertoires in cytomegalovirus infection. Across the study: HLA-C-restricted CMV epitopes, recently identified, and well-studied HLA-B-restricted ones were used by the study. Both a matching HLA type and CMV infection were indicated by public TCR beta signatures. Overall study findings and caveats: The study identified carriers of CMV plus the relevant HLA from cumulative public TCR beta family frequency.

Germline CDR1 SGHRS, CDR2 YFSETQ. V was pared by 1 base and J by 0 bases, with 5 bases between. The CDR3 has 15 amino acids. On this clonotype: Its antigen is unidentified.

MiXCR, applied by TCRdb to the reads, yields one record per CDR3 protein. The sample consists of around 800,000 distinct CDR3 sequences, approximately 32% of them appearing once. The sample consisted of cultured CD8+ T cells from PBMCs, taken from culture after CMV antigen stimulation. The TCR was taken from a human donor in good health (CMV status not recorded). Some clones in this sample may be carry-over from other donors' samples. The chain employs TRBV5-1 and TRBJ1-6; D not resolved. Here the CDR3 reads CASSLQVSYNSPLHF. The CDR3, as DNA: TGCGCCAGCAGCTTGCAGGTCTCCTATAATTCACCCCTCCACTTT.